These 8 T cell receptor beta chains originate from one sample sequenced in a study of chemoradiotherapy in HPV16-positive cancers. The table came from immunoSEQ multiplex PCR; TCRdb's copy has only in-frame clones and leaves some out. The sample yields approximately 34,000 clones, roughly 87% seen once. This specimen was blood, taken from a patient who underwent chemoradiotherapy. All receptors derive from a human donor with HPV-associated anogenital cancer.

This sequence joins TRBV6-5 and TRBJ1-1; TRBD1 matches at 7 bases. Germline lookup yields CDR1 MNHEY and CDR2 SVGAGI. V gave up 6 bases and J gave up 12 bases; unmatched junction bases: 10. The CDR3 spans 12 residues. The CDR3 region is CASRSLQGRTFF. DNA of the CDR3: TGTGCCAGCAGATCCCTACAGGGGAGGACTTTCTTT.

V gene TRBV4-1 combines with J gene TRBJ1-6, with D unresolved. V lost 0 bases and J 5 bases, leaving 8 bases between the germline ends. CDR1 is MGHRA, CDR2 YSYEKL, per germline. The CDR3 is 15 residues long. In nucleotides, the CDR3 is TGCGCCAGCAGCCAAGATCTTGTGAATAATTCACCCCTCCACTTT. It specifies CASSQDLVNNSPLHF.

The CDR3 is CASSSSGTGSNEQYF. In nucleotides, the CDR3 is TGTGCCAGCAGCTCATCCGGGACAGGGAGCAACGAGCAGTACTTC. This sequence joins TRBV13 and TRBJ2-7, with TRBD1 matching over 9 bases. Germline values: CDR1 PRHDT, CDR2 FYEKMQ (reference sequence). CDR3 size: 15 residues. The V gene end was trimmed by 4 bases and the J gene end by 5 bases; junction bases not matched to a gene: 9.

The chain uses TRBV19 and TRBJ2-7; D uncertain. Looked up from germline, CDR1 is LNHDA and CDR2 is SQIVND (reference sequence). CDR3 size: 14 residues. Trimming removed 2 bases from V and 7 bases from J, with 15 bases in between. This chain's CDR3 is CASSIRAEAREQYF. CDR3 nucleotide sequence: TGTGCCAGTAGTATAAGGGCAGAAGCAAGGGAGCAGTACTTC.

The chain employs TRBV6-5 and TRBJ2-5, with 9 bases that match TRBD2. Germline V gene lookup returns CDR1 MNHEY and CDR2 SVGAGI. The CDR3 has 15 residues. V trimming: 0 bases; J trimming: 7 bases; junction bases outside the gene matches: 6. The CDR3 loop reads CASSYSSGRRGTQYF. CDR3 coding DNA: TGTGCCAGCAGTTACTCCAGCGGGAGGCGAGGGACCCAGTACTTC.

The chain carries TRBV5-4 and TRBJ1-5; D is perhaps TRBD1 (5 bases). V lost 0 bases and J 9 bases, leaving 19 bases between the germline ends. CDR3 length: 16 amino acids. Germline CDR1 reads SGHNT; CDR2 reads YYREEE (reference sequence). DNA of the CDR3: TGTGCCAGCAGCTTGGGGGGCTTAGGGTCTTCAGGGCCCCAGCATTTT. This sequence encodes CASSLGGLGSSGPQHF.

The chain is built from TRBV6-1 and TRBJ1-6; possibly TRBD1 for D (6 bases). In germline, CDR1 is MNHNS, CDR2 SASEGT. This CDR3 has 16 residues. V was shortened by 0 bases and J by 3 bases, with 9 bases between the two germline ends. The CDR3: CASSEAQGIYNSPLHF. CDR3 coding DNA: TGTGCCAGCAGTGAAGCTCAGGGGATCTATAATTCACCCCTCCACTTT.

J is TRBJ1-1 and V is TRBV11-3; D is ambiguous. Germline V gives CDR1 SGHNT, CDR2 YENEEA. This CDR3 spans 13 amino acids. V lost 2 bases to trimming and J lost 1 base, with 5 bases between them. CDR3 protein: CASSLNENTEAFF. CDR3 coding DNA: TGTGCCAGCAGCTTAAATGAGAACACTGAAGCTTTCTTT.